In this sample, the clone carrying this TCR beta chain turned up many times. Its cognate antigen is unknown. The data were taken from a study of neurological immune-mediated disorders. Study observations and caveats: No CDR3 amino acid sequences recurred among expanded clones across subjects, suggesting private repertoires in all groups. Falling below healthy controls, multiple sclerosis showed the least TCR clonal expansion, while HTLV-1-associated myelopathy showed the most.

Template-switch 5'RACE cDNA synthesis added a 10-nucleotide unique molecular identifier. Using its own MiXCR run on the 5' RACE reads, TCRdb lists one record per CDR3 protein. The sample carries tens of thousands of distinct CDR3 sequences, around a tenth recorded once. The CDR3 is 15 residues long. The ends lost 4 bases at V and 6 bases at J; junction bases unmatched: 8. Germline CDR1 and CDR2: SGHTA and FQGNSA. The study built unsorted libraries from 2 million PBMCs kept at -80 C. This clonotype was obtained from a man aged 50-59 years in good health. This rearrangement joins TRBV7-2 to TRBJ1-4; 7 bases line up with TRBD1. Sequencing was carried out using PBMCs. Here the CDR3 DNA reads TGTGCCAGCAGCTCCTTCAGGGGGGGCGATGAAAAACTGTTTTTT. This translates into CASSSFRGGDEKLFF.